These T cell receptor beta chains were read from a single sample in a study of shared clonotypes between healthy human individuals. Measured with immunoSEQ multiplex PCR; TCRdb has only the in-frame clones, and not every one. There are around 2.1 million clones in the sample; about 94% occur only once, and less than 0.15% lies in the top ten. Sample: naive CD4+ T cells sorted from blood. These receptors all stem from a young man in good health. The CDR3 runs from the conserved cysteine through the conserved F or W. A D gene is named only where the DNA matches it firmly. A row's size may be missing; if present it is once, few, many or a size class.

CASSLGGAGRTEAFF	TGTGCCAGCAGCTTAGGGGGAGCAGGGCGGACTGAAGCTTTCTTT	.	TRBV7-9	.	TRBJ1-1
CASSIIGRGEDGYTF	TGTGCCAGCAGTATTATTGGCAGGGGTGAAGATGGCTACACCTTC	.	TRBV27	.	TRBJ1-2
CSATQGVVYTF	TGCAGTGCTACACAGGGGGTGGTCTACACCTTC	TRBD1	TRBV20-1	.	TRBJ1-2
CASSFPASGGTYEQYF	TGTGCCAGCAGCTTCCCCGCTTCGGGGGGCACCTACGAGCAGTACTTC	.	TRBV5-4	.	TRBJ2-7
CASALRAGDTEAFF	TGTGCCAGCGCGTTGAGGGCCGGGGACACTGAAGCTTTCTTT	.	TRBV5-4	.	TRBJ1-1
CASSEEAKNTEAFF	TGTGCCAGCAGTGAGGAGGCTAAGAACACTGAAGCTTTCTTT	.	TRBV2	.	TRBJ1-1
CASSLGRGGDEETQYF	TGTGCCAGCAGCCTGGGGCGGGGCGGGGACGAAGAGACCCAGTACTTC	.	TRBV11-2	.	TRBJ2-5
CASSPGSQGTWTSGSTGELFF	TGTGCCAGCTCACCAGGCTCGCAGGGGACGTGGACTAGCGGGAGCACCGGGGAGCTGTTTTTT	TRBD2	TRBV18	.	TRBJ2-2
CASSVGQGNGNTIYF	TGTGCCAGCAGCGTAGGCCAGGGGAACGGAAACACCATATATTTT	.	TRBV9	.	TRBJ1-3
CASSLWTGLGLANEQYF	TGTGCCAGCAGCTTATGGACAGGTTTGGGCTTGGCTAACGAGCAGTACTTC	TRBD1	TRBV7-8	.	TRBJ2-7
CASSPLQGYYEQYF	TGCGCCAGCAGCCCACTCCAGGGTTACTACGAGCAGTACTTC	.	TRBV4-3	once	TRBJ2-7
CASSLAGQGSDTQYF	TGTGCCAGCAGCTTAGCGGGACAGGGATCAGATACGCAGTATTTT	TRBD1	TRBV7-9	once	TRBJ2-3
CASSVGQGSYEQYF	TGCGCCAGCAGCGTGGGACAGGGCTCCTACGAGCAGTACTTC	TRBD1	TRBV5-1	.	TRBJ2-7
CASSRDTLYEQYF	TGTGCCAGTAGTAGAGACACTCTCTACGAGCAGTACTTC	.	TRBV19	.	TRBJ2-7
CASMEDSRGYEQFF	TGTGCCAGCATGGAGGACTCCCGGGGGTATGAGCAGTTCTTC	.	TRBV2	.	TRBJ2-1
CASSLGLQASNQPQHF	TGTGCCAGCAGCTTGGGTTTACAGGCTAGCAATCAGCCCCAGCATTTT	.	TRBV5-5	.	TRBJ1-5
CASSRTGVNYGYTF	TGCGCCAGCAGCCGCACGGGGGTTAACTATGGCTACACCTTC	.	TRBV4-3	.	TRBJ1-2
CAISEGDRGRTNIQYF	TGTGCCATCAGTGAAGGGGACAGGGGGCGGACAAACATTCAGTACTTC	TRBD1	TRBV10-3	.	TRBJ2-4
CASKGPHGELFF	TGTGCCAGCAAGGGACCTCACGGGGAGCTGTTTTTT	.	TRBV28	.	TRBJ2-2
CASRETGRTDTQYF	TGCGCCAGCAGGGAGACAGGGCGCACAGATACGCAGTATTTT	TRBD1	TRBV10-2	.	TRBJ2-3
CAISGTVGAFF	TGTGCCATCAGTGGTACGGTTGGGGCTTTCTTT	.	TRBV10-3	.	TRBJ1-1
CAISGGPGTGELFF	TGTGCCATCAGTGGGGGGCCGGGCACCGGGGAGCTGTTTTTT	.	TRBV10-3	.	TRBJ2-2
CAISDSQNTEAFF	TGTGCCATCAGTGACAGCCAGAACACTGAAGCTTTCTTT	.	TRBV10-3	.	TRBJ1-1
CASGKGGGYTF	TGTGCCAGCGGTAAGGGAGGTGGCTACACCTTC	.	TRBV6-5	.	TRBJ1-2
CASSPEDSPDTQYF	TGTGCCAGCAGCCCGGAGGACAGTCCAGATACGCAGTATTTT	.	TRBV7-9	.	TRBJ2-3
CASSLAWDRGHQPQHF	TGTGCCAGCAGCTTAGCGTGGGACAGGGGGCATCAGCCCCAGCATTTT	TRBD1	TRBV7-8	.	TRBJ1-5
CASSLTRQTLGEQYF	TGTGCCAGCAGCCTCACCCGACAAACTCTCGGCGAGCAGTACTTC	.	TRBV5-6	.	TRBJ2-7
CASSLVPDTQYF	TGTGCCAGCAGTCTCGTCCCAGATACGCAGTATTTT	.	TRBV5-6	.	TRBJ2-3
CASSDSVGGYTF	TGTGCCAGCAGTGACTCCGTGGGAGGCTACACCTTC	.	TRBV25-1	.	TRBJ1-2
CASSSGTVEGYTF	TGCGCCAGCAGCTCCGGGACAGTAGAAGGCTACACCTTC	TRBD1	TRBV5-1	.	TRBJ1-2
CASSASGTDLWFF	TGCGCCAGCAGTGCTTCGGGGACAGATCTTTGGTTCTTC	TRBD1	TRBV10-1	.	TRBJ2-1
CASSYRQEQGSYNSPLHF	TGTGCCAGCTCATACCGACAGGAACAGGGTTCCTATAATTCACCCCTCCACTTT	.	TRBV18	.	TRBJ1-6
CASSPRALQRDTQYF	TGTGCCAGCTCACCACGGGCCCTGCAACGTGATACGCAGTATTTT	.	TRBV18	.	TRBJ2-3
CASSQTRDRSYNEQFF	TGTGCCAGCAGCCAGACCCGGGACAGAAGTTACAATGAGCAGTTCTTC	TRBD1	TRBV4-2	.	TRBJ2-1
CASSFYRGDSPLHF	TGTGCCAGCAGCTTCTACAGGGGCGATTCACCCCTCCACTTT	TRBD1	TRBV5-4	.	TRBJ1-6
CASSLLPANYGYTF	TGTGCCAGCAGTTTATTACCAGCAAACTATGGCTACACCTTC	.	TRBV28	.	TRBJ1-2
CASSETRAHMSPQHF	TGTGCCAGCAGTGAGACCCGGGCTCATATGTCGCCCCAGCATTTT	.	TRBV28	.	TRBJ1-5
CASSASLGLAGGAYEQYF	TGTGCCAGCAGCGCATCCCTGGGACTAGCGGGAGGCGCCTACGAGCAGTACTTC	TRBD2	TRBV11-2	.	TRBJ2-7
CASSEINAFGGATYEQYF	TGTGCCAGCAGTGAAATCAATGCTTTTGGGGGGGCCACCTACGAGCAGTACTTC	.	TRBV6-1	.	TRBJ2-7
CASSLGRGYYNEQFF	TGTGCCAGCAGCTTGGGCAGGGGGTACTACAATGAGCAGTTCTTC	TRBD1	TRBV5-6	once	TRBJ2-1
CASSEVTGWDTEAFF	TGTGCCAGCAGTGAGGTGACCGGGTGGGACACTGAAGCTTTCTTT	.	TRBV2	.	TRBJ1-1
CASSFIEDTQYF	TGCGCCAGCAGCTTTATAGAGGATACGCAGTATTTT	.	TRBV5-1	.	TRBJ2-3
CASSQDHWGLNTGELFF	TGCGCCAGCAGCCAAGATCATTGGGGGTTGAACACCGGGGAGCTGTTTTTT	.	TRBV4-1	once	TRBJ2-2
CASSYGRSSYEQYF	TGCGCCAGCAGCTACGGACGGAGCTCCTACGAGCAGTACTTC	.	TRBV5-1	.	TRBJ2-7
CASSEARTLIGKKLFF	TGTGCCAGCAGTGAAGCTCGGACCTTGATAGGGAAAAAACTGTTTTTT	.	TRBV2	.	TRBJ1-4
CASSQGPGSNQPQHF	TGCGCCAGCAGCCAAGGTCCAGGATCGAATCAGCCCCAGCATTTT	.	TRBV4-1	.	TRBJ1-5
CASSFDILKFGIGGSSYNSPLHF	TGTGCCAGCAGTTTCGACATTTTAAAATTTGGAATTGGAGGCAGCTCCTATAATTCACCCCTCCACTTT	.	TRBV2	.	TRBJ1-6
CASSLLVRSKLFF	TGCGCCAGCAGCCTCCTCGTACGGTCCAAACTGTTTTTT	.	TRBV4-1	once	TRBJ1-4
CASSLAPGSSITRQYF	TGTGCCAGCAGCTTAGCCCCCGGGAGTTCTATTACGAGGCAGTACTTC	.	TRBV11-2	.	TRBJ2-7
CASRQLAGTAYNEQFF	TGTGCAAGTCGCCAACTAGCGGGGACGGCCTACAATGAGCAGTTCTTC	.	TRBV12-2	.	TRBJ2-1
CASSQDWRDTQYF	TGCGCCAGCAGCCAAGATTGGAGGGATACGCAGTATTTT	.	TRBV4-3	.	TRBJ2-3
CASSPPQELTGANVLTF	TGTGCCAGCTCACCACCGCAGGAGCTGACTGGGGCCAACGTCCTGACTTTC	.	TRBV18	.	TRBJ2-6
CASSRRGPSSYNEQFF	TGCGCCAGCAGCAGGAGGGGCCCCTCATCCTACAATGAGCAGTTCTTC	.	TRBV4-1	.	TRBJ2-1
CASSSTSGADTQYF	TGTGCCAGCAGTAGTACTAGCGGGGCAGATACGCAGTATTTT	TRBD2	TRBV6-1	.	TRBJ2-3
CASSVGGSYEQYF	TGTGCCAGCAGCGTAGGAGGGTCCTACGAGCAGTACTTC	.	TRBV9	.	TRBJ2-7
CASRQGLAYNSPLHF	TGTGCCAGCAGACAGGGATTAGCTTATAATTCACCCCTCCACTTT	.	TRBV7-2	.	TRBJ1-6
CASSEVRTDDSPLHF	TGTGCCAGCAGTGAAGTGCGGACGGATGATTCACCCCTCCACTTT	.	TRBV6-1	.	TRBJ1-6
CASSLERGYSYEQYF	TGCGCCAGCAGCCTCGAGAGGGGATACTCCTACGAGCAGTACTTC	.	TRBV4-1	.	TRBJ2-7
CAWSPGQGGPGELFF	TGTGCCTGGAGTCCCGGACAGGGCGGTCCCGGGGAGCTGTTTTTT	TRBD1	TRBV30	.	TRBJ2-2